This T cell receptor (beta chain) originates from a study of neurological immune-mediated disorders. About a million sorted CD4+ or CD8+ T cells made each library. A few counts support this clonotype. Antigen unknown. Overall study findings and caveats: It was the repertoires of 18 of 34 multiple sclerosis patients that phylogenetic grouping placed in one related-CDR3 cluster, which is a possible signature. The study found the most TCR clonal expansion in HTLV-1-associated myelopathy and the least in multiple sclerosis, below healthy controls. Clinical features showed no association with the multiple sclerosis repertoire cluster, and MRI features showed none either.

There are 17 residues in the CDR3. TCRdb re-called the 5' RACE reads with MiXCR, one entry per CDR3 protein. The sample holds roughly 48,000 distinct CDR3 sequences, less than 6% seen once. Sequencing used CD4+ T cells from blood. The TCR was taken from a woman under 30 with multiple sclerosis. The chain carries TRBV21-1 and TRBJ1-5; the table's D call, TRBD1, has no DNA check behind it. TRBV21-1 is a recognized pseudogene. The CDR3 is CASSKARGHRGDQPQHF. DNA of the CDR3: TGTGCCAGCAGCAAAGCCCGGGGCCACAGGGGGGATCAGCCCCAGCATTTT.